Described below is a single TCR beta chain sequence and its context. From germline, CDR1 is SEHNR and CDR2 FQNEAQ (reference sequence). With 7 bases removed from V and 2 bases from J, the gap between germline ends came to 15 bases. The CDR3 consists of 14 residues. Produced via immunoSEQ multiplex PCR; TCRdb's table is partial and in-frame only. The data contain around 67,000 clones, 75% to 90% of them singletons. The source of the sample is a study of T cell changes during pregnancy in multiple sclerosis. Material: peripheral blood, obtained after pregnancy. The chain employs TRBV7-9 and TRBJ2-7, with D uncertain. This clonotype was sampled from a female donor in good health, enrolled as a control in a pregnancy study. As DNA, the CDR3 is TGTGCCAGCACCCTTCCGGGTTTACCCTACGAGCAGTACTTC. Residues: CASTLPGLPYEQYF. The whole variable domain, remainder taken from reference TRBV7-9 and TRBJ2-7, is DTGVSQNPRHKITKRGQNVTFRCDPISEHNRLYWYRQTLGQGPEFLTYFQNEAQLEKSRLLSDRFSAERPKGSFSTLEIQRTEQGDSAMYLCASTLPGLPYEQYFGPGTRLTVT.